A selection of T cell receptor beta chains follows, all from one sample in a study of blood T cell repertoires in COVID-19. Clones were sequenced by immunoSEQ multiplex PCR, and TCRdb holds only the in-frame ones, with some missing. Found here are roughly 130,000 clones, around 87% of them singletons; the top ten hold more than 3.5%. Sequenced material: peripheral blood. The receptors come from a woman aged 55-69 years with acute or convalescent COVID-19. The CDR3 runs from the conserved cysteine through the conserved F or W. D genes are given only for firm matches. Clone size is not always given. Where it is, it says once, few, many or a class for expanded clones.

v_gene	abundance	d_gene	j_gene	len	CDR3nt	CDR3aa
TRBV7-2	-	TRBD1	TRBJ1-1	15	TGTGCCAGCAGCCCTCAAGGGGGCGGGGTCACTGAAGCTTTCTTT	CASSPQGGGVTEAFF
TRBV9	-	TRBD1	TRBJ1-1	13	TGTGCCAGCAGCGTCCAACAGGGGACTGAAGCTTTCTTT	CASSVQQGTEAFF
TRBV6-5	once	-	TRBJ1-1	13	TGTGCCAGCAGACCCCTACAGGGTGATGAAGCTTTCTTT	CASRPLQGDEAFF
TRBV30	-	TRBD2	TRBJ2-3	11	TGTGCCTGGAGTGCACTAGCGGGAGCGAATTTT	CAWSALAGANF
TRBV7-6	-	TRBD2	TRBJ2-3	16	TGTGCCAGCAGCCCGCTAGCGGGCACTTTCACAGATACGCAGTATTTT	CASSPLAGTFTDTQYF
TRBV19	-	-	TRBJ1-1	15	TGTGCCAGTAGTCTTCCGGGACAAGCGAACACTGAAGCTTTCTTT	CASSLPGQANTEAFF
TRBV27	-	TRBD1	TRBJ2-7	15	TGTGCCAGCAGTGGACAGGGAAGGGCTTCCTACGAGCAGTACTTC	CASSGQGRASYEQYF
TRBV18	-	-	TRBJ1-3	13	TGTGCCAGCTCACCGGGACTGGGAAACACCATATATTTT	CASSPGLGNTIYF
TRBV9	once	TRBD2	TRBJ2-3	17	TGTGCCAGCAGCGCCCCCTTGACTAGCGGGAGCACAGATACGCAGTATTTT	CASSAPLTSGSTDTQYF
TRBV6-6	-	TRBD2	TRBJ2-1	15	TGTGCCAGCAGCTCGACTAGCGGGACCTACAATGAGCAGTTCTTC	CASSSTSGTYNEQFF
TRBV5-4	-	-	TRBJ1-3	15	TGTGCCAGCAGCTTGTCAGGGGTCTTCGGAAACACCATATATTTT	CASSLSGVFGNTIYF
TRBV7-3	-	-	TRBJ2-1	14	TGTGCCAGCAGCTTAGACGGCCCGGGTAATGAGCAGTTCTTC	CASSLDGPGNEQFF
TRBV27	-	TRBD1	TRBJ1-5	15	TGTGCCAGCAGGTATTCGACAGGGTCGAATCAGCCCCAGCATTTT	CASRYSTGSNQPQHF
TRBV30	-	TRBD1	TRBJ1-5	14	TGTGCCTGGAGTCGGGACAGTAGCAATCAGCCCCAGCATTTT	CAWSRDSSNQPQHF
TRBV28	-	-	TRBJ2-3	15	TGTGCCAGCAGGTCCGGGCGGGACGGGACAGATACGCAGTATTTT	CASRSGRDGTDTQYF
TRBV3-1/TRBV3-2	-	-	TRBJ1-6	14	TGTGCCAGCAGCCCCCCGGGGGGGAATTCACCCCTCCACTTT	CASSPPGGNSPLHF
TRBV5-5	-	TRBD1	TRBJ2-5	13	TGTGCCAGCAGCATTAGACAGGGGGAGACCCAGTACTTC	CASSIRQGETQYF
TRBV5-1	-	TRBD1	TRBJ1-2	15	TGCGCCAGCAGCTTGGGGGGACAGGATAACTATGGCTACACCTTC	CASSLGGQDNYGYTF
TRBV28	-	TRBD1	TRBJ1-4	14	TGTGCCACCACAACCGGGACAGGGGGGGAAAAACTGTTTTTT	CATTTGTGGEKLFF
TRBV6-5	-	-	TRBJ2-7	13	TGTGCCAGCAGCCCGACACAGACTACGGGGCAGTACTTC	CASSPTQTTGQYF
TRBV29-1	-	-	TRBJ2-2	14	TGCAGCGTCCGCAGGGAAACGAACACCGGGGAGCTGTTTTTT	CSVRRETNTGELFF
TRBV6-5	-	TRBD1	TRBJ2-2	14	TGTGCCAGCAGAGGGACAGGACGTTCCGGGGAGCTGTTTTTT	CASRGTGRSGELFF
TRBV28	once	TRBD1	TRBJ1-6	16	TGTGCCAGCAGTTCCACAGGGGAGAAAGTTAATTCACCCCTCCACTTT	CASSSTGEKVNSPLHF
TRBV2	-	-	TRBJ2-7	12	TGTGCCAGCAGGGCCAACCGGCCCTTCGGAGGCTTC	CASRANRPFGGF
TRBV2	-	-	TRBJ2-3	14	TGTGCCAGCAGTGTCCGTCTTCACGGAGATACGCAGTATTTT	CASSVRLHGDTQYF
TRBV28	-	-	TRBJ2-5	16	TGTGCCAGCAGTACCACTACTTCCCGCTTGTTAGGGACCCAGTACTTC	CASSTTTSRLLGTQYF
TRBV5-1	-	TRBD1	TRBJ1-4	15	TGCGCCAGCAGAATATCCGGGACAGGAATTGAAAAACTGTTTTTT	CASRISGTGIEKLFF
TRBV29-1	-	TRBD2	TRBJ2-1	15	TGCAGCGTTGAAGGGACTAGCGGGAGGAACAATGAGCAGTTCTTC	CSVEGTSGRNNEQFF
TRBV21-1	-	-	TRBJ1-5	16	-	CASSKRVGGGNQPQHF
TRBV7-6	-	TRBD1	TRBJ1-4	15	TGTGCCAGCAGCCCCAGGGGGGCAACTAATGAAAAACTGTTTTTT	CASSPRGATNEKLFF
TRBV28	-	TRBD1	TRBJ1-5	15	TGTGCCAGCAGTTTGACAGGGGGCGTCAATCAGCCCCAGCATTTT	CASSLTGGVNQPQHF
TRBV6-4	-	-	TRBJ1-1	13	TGTGCCAGCAGTGCACAGGAGGGGACTGAAGCTTTCTTT	CASSAQEGTEAFF